These T cell receptor beta chains were read from a single sample in a study of T cells in Graves' hyperthyroidism and ophthalmopathy. One entry per CDR3 protein, called by TCRdb with MiXCR from the multiplex PCR reads. The repertoire holds 400,000 or so distinct CDR3 sequences, with about an eighth as singletons. The material sequenced was blood. These receptors were collected from a man aged 50-60 years with Graves' ophthalmopathy. The CDR3 runs from the conserved cysteine through the conserved F or W. D genes are given only for firm matches. Where a row states a size, it is once, few, many or the class of an expanded clone; other rows omit it.

d_call	cdr3_length	clone_size	v_call	j_call	cdr3_nt	cdr3_aa
-	15	few	TRBV19	TRBJ2-1	TGTGCCAGTATTGGTAGCGGAGTTTCCTACAATGAGCAGTTCTTC	CASIGSGVSYNEQFF
TRBD2	15	many	TRBV6-2/TRBV6-3	TRBJ2-1	TGTGCCAGCAGGGGACTAGCGGCTGCCTACAATGAGCAGTTCTTC	CASRGLAAAYNEQFF
TRBD2	17	-	TRBV27	TRBJ2-3	TGTGCCAGCAGAAAGACTAGCGGGAGGGTCCCCACAGATACGCAGTATTTT	CASRKTSGRVPTDTQYF
-	16	few	TRBV5-6	TRBJ2-5	TGTGCCAGCAGCTTGGGGTTAATTGTCGGTCAAGAGACCCAGTACTTC	CASSLGLIVGQETQYF
-	16	many	TRBV5-8	TRBJ2-3	TGTGCCAGCAGCGAGGAGCGGGCCCTAGGCACAGATACGCAGTATTTT	CASSEERALGTDTQYF
-	13	-	TRBV29-1	TRBJ2-2	TGCAGCGTTGAAGGCGTTGTCACCGGGGAGCTGTTTTTT	CSVEGVVTGELFF
TRBD2	15	many	TRBV20-1	TRBJ2-7	TGCAGTGCTAGAGATCCTAGCGGGAGAATCTACGAGCAGTACTTC	CSARDPSGRIYEQYF
-	16	few	TRBV3-1	TRBJ1-2	TGTGCCAGCAGCCAAGATCCCCGAGGAGTAAAAAATGGCTACACCTTC	CASSQDPRGVKNGYTF
TRBD2	19	many	TRBV3-1	TRBJ2-4	TGTGCCAGCAGCCAAGCTGCACAGGGTTCTAGCGGGAGTATGAACATTCAGTACTTC	CASSQAAQGSSGSMNIQYF
TRBD2	21	-	TRBV3-1	TRBJ2-2	TGTGCCAGCAGCCCTTCCGGGACTAGCGGGAGGTCGAGGGGAGGCACCGGGGAGCTGTTTTTT	CASSPSGTSGRSRGGTGELFF
TRBD2	15	many	TRBV28	TRBJ2-5	TGTGCCAGCAGTCCACTAGCGGGAGGCATTGAGACCCAGTACTTC	CASSPLAGGIETQYF
TRBD2	16	few	TRBV5-1	TRBJ2-7	TGCGCCAGCAGCCCGGGACTAGCGGGAGTTCGCTACGAGCAGTACTTC	CASSPGLAGVRYEQYF
TRBD2	18	many	TRBV12-3/TRBV12-4	TRBJ2-1	TGTGCCAGCAGCCTGACTAGCGGGAGGGGAGGGGTATACAATGAGCAGTTCTTC	CASSLTSGRGGVYNEQFF
-	13	few	TRBV14	TRBJ2-7	TGTGCCAGCAGCCAAGTTCGAGGATACGAGCAGTACTTC	CASSQVRGYEQYF
TRBD1	17	-	TRBV19	TRBJ2-7	TGTGCCAGTAGTATCGAGGGGCGCAGGGGGACAACCTACGAGCAGTACTTC	CASSIEGRRGTTYEQYF
-	13	many	TRBV3-1	TRBJ2-7	TGTGCCAGCAGTCGCGGGACATACTACGAGCAGTACTTC	CASSRGTYYEQYF
TRBD2	18	many	TRBV7-9	TRBJ2-5	TGTGCCAGCAGCCCTGGGGGGAGCGGGAGAGCGTCCCAAGAGACCCAGTACTTC	CASSPGGSGRASQETQYF